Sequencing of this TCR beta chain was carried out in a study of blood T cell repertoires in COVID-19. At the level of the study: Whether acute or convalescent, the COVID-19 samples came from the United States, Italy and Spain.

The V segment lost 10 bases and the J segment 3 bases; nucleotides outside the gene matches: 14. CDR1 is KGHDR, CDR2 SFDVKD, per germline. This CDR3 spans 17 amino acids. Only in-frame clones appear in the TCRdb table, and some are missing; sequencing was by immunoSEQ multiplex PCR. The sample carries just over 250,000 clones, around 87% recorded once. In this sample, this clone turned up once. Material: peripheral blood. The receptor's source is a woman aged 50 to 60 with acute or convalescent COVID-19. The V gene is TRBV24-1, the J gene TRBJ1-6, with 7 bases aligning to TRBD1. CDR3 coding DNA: TGTGCCACACGGCCTCACCTCCGGGACAGCTATAATTCACCCCTCCACTTT. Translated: CATRPHLRDSYNSPLHF.